This TCR beta chain is from a study of T-cell memory formation after mild COVID-19. Study conclusions and caveats: Some clones that responded turned up in pre-infection memory, which suggests that cross-reactive memory joined in. The study found contracting CD4+ clones mainly in CM and EM and contracting CD8+ clones in EMRA. Clones that contracted from day 15 to 85 were balanced CD4/CD8, while later expanders leaned CD4+.

5'RACE, which relied on constant-segment primers, yielded TCR alpha and TCR beta cDNA libraries carrying sample barcodes and UMIs. TCRdb re-derived calls from the 5' RACE reads in MiXCR, one entry per CDR3 protein. The profile shows some 130,000 distinct CDR3 sequences, approximately 15% of them singletons. Trimming took off 0 bases at V and 4 bases at J, with 10 bases between the two ends. Germline V gives CDR1 MGHRA, CDR2 YSYEKL. The CDR3 length is 15 residues. On this clonotype: No antigen is known for it.

Sequencing input: PBMCs or a T cell subset sorted from them (not recorded which). The TCR sequence derives from an adult woman who had mild COVID-19 (a few samples of this study predate the infection). Cell type and time point are not known. The chain uses TRBV4-1 and TRBJ2-1; D not resolved. CDR3 nucleotides: TGCGCCAGCAGCCAAGAATGGGCTAAGTACAATGAGCAGTTCTTC. This gives the protein CASSQEWAKYNEQFF.